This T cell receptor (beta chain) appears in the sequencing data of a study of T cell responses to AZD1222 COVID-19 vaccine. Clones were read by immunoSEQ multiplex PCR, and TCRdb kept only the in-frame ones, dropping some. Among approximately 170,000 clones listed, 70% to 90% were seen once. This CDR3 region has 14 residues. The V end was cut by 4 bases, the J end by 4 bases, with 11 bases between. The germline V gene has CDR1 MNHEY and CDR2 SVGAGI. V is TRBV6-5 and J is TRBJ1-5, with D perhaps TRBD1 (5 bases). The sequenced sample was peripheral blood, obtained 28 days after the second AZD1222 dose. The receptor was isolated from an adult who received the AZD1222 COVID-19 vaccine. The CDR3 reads CASSSRQLNQPQHF. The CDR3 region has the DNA TGTGCCAGCAGTTCCCGACAGTTGAATCAGCCCCAGCATTTT.